The 23 T cell receptor beta chains presented below share a single source sample, sequenced in a study of shared clonotypes between healthy human individuals. TCRdb's table, derived via immunoSEQ multiplex PCR, lists solely in-frame clones and lacks some. The table has roughly 500,000 clones, 75% to 85% seen once. The sample was PBMCs. These receptors originate from a woman aged 40 to 50 in good health. Some clones in this sample may be carry-over from other donors' samples.

The chain is built from TRBV19 and TRBJ1-4; D not resolved. CDR3 length: 15 residues. Germline values: CDR1 LNHDA, CDR2 SQIVND (reference sequence). The V and J ends lost 5 bases and 8 bases respectively, with 18 bases between them. The CDR3 DNA reads TGTGCCAGTAGTCCTCGGGGATCATCCGGAGAAAAACTGTTTTTT. Amino acid sequence: CASSPRGSSGEKLFF.

Only a few counts were recorded for this clone. The J gene is TRBJ2-5, the V gene TRBV5-4, with D uncertain. Trimming left V 0 bases short and J 5 bases short, with 14 bases between. The germline gives CDR1 SGHNT, CDR2 YYREEE (reference sequence). CDR3 size: 15 residues. The CDR3 DNA follows: TGTGCCAGCAGCTTGGCCTTCTTGCCAGAGGAGACCCAGTACTTC. This encodes CASSLAFLPEETQYF.

This chain uses TRBV5-1 with TRBJ1-4; a possible D gene is TRBD1 (5 bases). This CDR3 contains 15 residues. CDR1 and CDR2 (germline): SGHRS, YFSETQ. Trimming took 0 bases from V and 7 from J, leaving 13 bases between them. For the CDR3, the DNA is TGCGCCAGCAGCTTGGCCGGGGGAGGCCGTGAAAAACTGTTTTTT. Translation gives CASSLAGGGREKLFF.

The chain employs TRBV28 and TRBJ1-2; D perhaps matches TRBD1 (6 bases). The CDR3 length is 20 residues. Deletions cut 3 bases from V and 5 bases from J, with 31 bases between. Germline CDR1 and CDR2: MDHEN and SYDVKM. The CDR3 nucleotides are TGTGCCAGCAGTTTCCCCATATCGGGGGTGAGTGGGGGCGCCCTTTATGGCTACACCTTC. The encoded protein is CASSFPISGVSGGALYGYTF.

CDR3 in amino acids: CAISESGLAETSTDTQYF. CDR3 nucleotide sequence: TGTGCCATCAGTGAGTCGGGACTAGCGGAGACAAGCACAGATACGCAGTATTTT. V and J are TRBV10-3 and TRBJ2-3; 11 positions agree with TRBD2. V was clipped by 0 bases and J by 0 bases; unmatched bases: 5. Germline V CDR1 and CDR2: ENHRY, SYGVKD. This CDR3 is 18 amino acids long.

Only one count was recorded for this clone. The rearrangement links TRBV7-7 to TRBJ2-5, with D possibly matching TRBD1 (5 bases). The DNA end lines up better with TRBJ2-7; the J call may be wrong. This CDR3 has 13 residues. The germline V gene has CDR1 SSHAT and CDR2 FNYEAQ (reference sequence). The CDR3, as DNA: TGTGCCAGCAGCTTAGCTGGGGCGAACGAGCAGTACTTC. This sequence encodes CASSLAGANEQYF.

The chain couples TRBV2 to TRBJ2-7, with unresolved D. V gave up 9 bases and J gave up 7 bases, with 19 bases separating them. Germline CDR1 is SNHLY and CDR2 is FYNNEI. This CDR3 contains 13 residues. CDR3 nucleotide sequence: TGTGCCAGTGAAGGACGGGTTGACGGTGAGCAGTACTTC. It encodes CASEGRVDGEQYF.

Sample share makes this clone medium-sized (0.01 to 0.1%). V and J are TRBV6-1 and TRBJ2-7, with 11 bases aligning to TRBD2. Germline V gene data show CDR1 as MNHNS and CDR2 as SASEGT. The CDR3 length is 15 residues. The V segment lost 8 bases and the J segment 1 base; nucleotides outside the gene matches: 7. The CDR3 protein is CASEGTSGSSYEQYF. CDR3 DNA sequence: TGTGCCAGCGAAGGAACTAGCGGGAGTTCCTACGAGCAGTACTTC.

The chain couples TRBV5-1 to TRBJ2-1; 9 nucleotides match TRBD1. J was trimmed by 8 bases and V by 4 bases; bases with no gene match: 13. Germline-derived CDR1 and CDR2 are SGHRS and YFSETQ. This CDR3 region has 16 residues. The CDR3, as DNA: TGCGCCAGCAGCCTGGTGGGGGACAGGGAAAGAGATGAGCAGTTCTTC. Protein product: CASSLVGDRERDEQFF.

The genes are TRBV7-3 and TRBJ1-1, with D unresolved. The germline gives CDR1 SGHTA, CDR2 FQGTGA. The germline V and J ends were trimmed by 1 base and 5 bases, with 8 bases remaining between them. The CDR3 loop spans 13 amino acids. The CDR3 region is CASSLKRGTEAFF. CDR3 DNA sequence: TGTGCCAGCAGCTTAAAACGGGGAACTGAAGCTTTCTTT. The full variable domain, its missing parts supplied by reference TRBV7-3 and TRBJ1-1, is GAGVSQTPSNKVTEKGKYVELRCDPISGHTALYWYRQSLGQGPEFLIYFQGTGAADDSGLPNDRFFAVRPEGSVSTLKIQRTERGDSAVYLCASSLKRGTEAFFGQGTRLTVV.

For this clone: The sample carries other DNA sequences with the same CDR3. The chain carries TRBV2 and TRBJ2-3; D uncertain. V was trimmed by 8 bases and J by 1 base, leaving 7 bases between them. The CDR3 has 12 residues. Germline assignment: CDR1 SNHLY and CDR2 FYNNEI. The CDR3 DNA reads TGTGCCAGCGGACGCGGCACAGATACGCAGTATTTT. This gives the protein CASGRGTDTQYF.

The V gene is TRBV28, the J gene TRBJ1-2; the D is unclear. The CDR3 consists of 17 residues. Trimming left V 6 bases short and J 1 base short, with 21 bases between. Germline CDR1 MDHEN, CDR2 SYDVKM. The CDR3 DNA is TGTGCCAGCAGCCCCCCTCGGGAAGGGCGGGTTAACTATGGCTACACCTTC. Residues: CASSPPREGRVNYGYTF.

The gene calls are TRBV28 and TRBJ2-7; tentatively, D is TRBD2 (6 bases). Germline CDR1 MDHEN, CDR2 SYDVKM. This CDR3 is 13 amino acids long. V was clipped by 0 bases and J by 6 bases, with 9 bases between them. CDR3 sequence: CASSLWEGSEQYF. CDR3 nucleotide sequence: TGTGCCAGCAGTTTATGGGAGGGCAGCGAGCAGTACTTC.

The count of this clone is one. This CDR3 reads CAISGRNSGLLNEQFF. As DNA, the CDR3 is TGTGCCATCAGCGGTCGAAATAGCGGGTTACTCAATGAGCAGTTCTTC. V is TRBV10-3 and J is TRBJ2-1; 7 bases match TRBD2. Germline V gene lookup returns CDR1 ENHRY and CDR2 SYGVKD. V shed 6 bases, J shed 6 bases, and the junction held 14 bases outside the gene matches. The CDR3 is made up of 16 amino acids.

The chain links TRBV5-4 to TRBJ2-2; D may correspond to TRBD1 or TRBD2 (6 bases each). The germline V and J ends were trimmed by 4 bases and 7 bases, with 17 bases remaining between them. The CDR3 extends over 15 amino acids. Germline-derived CDR1 and CDR2 are SGHNT and YYREEE (reference sequence). CDR3 nucleotide sequence: TGTGCCAGCAGCCCAGATCTGGGGGGCGGCGGGGAGCTGTTTTTT. Translated, it gives CASSPDLGGGGELFF. The whole variable domain, remainder taken from reference TRBV5-4 and TRBJ2-2, is ETGVTQSPTHLIKTRGQQVTLRCSSQSGHNTVSWYQQALGQGPQFIFQYYREEENGRGNFPPRFSGLQFPNYSSELNVNALELDDSALYLCASSPDLGGGGELFFGEGSRLTVL.

The chain is built from TRBV4-2 and TRBJ1-3, with TRBD1 identical over 7 bases. The V gene's germline CDR1 is LGHNA and CDR2 YNFKEQ. V shed 5 bases, J shed 1 base, and the junction held 2 bases outside the gene matches. CDR3 length: 14 residues. For the CDR3, the DNA is TGTGCCAGCAGCTCCAGGGGGTCTGGAAACACCATATATTTT. Its translation is CASSSRGSGNTIYF.

The genes are TRBV5-1 and TRBJ2-5; TRBD1 matches at 8 bases. The ends lost 4 bases at V and 1 base at J; junction bases unmatched: 6. CDR3 length: 15 residues. CDR1 is SGHRS and CDR2 is YFSETQ in the germline V gene. CDR3 DNA sequence: TGCGCCAGCAGCAGAGGGACAGGCCCCCAAGAGACCCAGTACTTC. As protein: CASSRGTGPQETQYF.

Comment on this clone: This sample includes further DNA sequences coding for the same CDR3. The gene calls are TRBV25-1 and TRBJ1-3; D gene unclear. This CDR3 has 13 amino acids. Trimming pared 4 bases from V and 0 bases from J, leaving 4 bases between. Germline V lookup: CDR1 MGHDK, CDR2 SYGVNS. The chain's CDR3 is CASSVYSGNTIYF. CDR3 coding DNA: TGTGCCAGCAGTGTGTACTCTGGAAACACCATATATTTT.

The CDR3: CASSLASGNNEQFF. The CDR3 DNA follows: TGTGCCAGCAGCTTGGCTAGCGGGAACAATGAGCAGTTCTTC. The chain uses TRBV5-4 and TRBJ2-1; 9 positions agree with TRBD2. V was pared by 0 bases and J by 5 bases, with 0 bases of the junction left unmatched. Germline loops: CDR1 SGHNT, CDR2 YYREEE (reference sequence). The CDR3 consists of 14 residues.

The chain uses TRBV5-1 and TRBJ2-2; tentatively, D is TRBD1 or TRBD2 (5 bases each). The CDR3 has 16 amino acids. Between the trimmed V and J ends, which lost 0 bases and 2 bases, there was a span of 11 bases. Germline CDR1 reads SGHRS; CDR2 reads YFSETQ. The CDR3 region is CASSLEGTPNTGELFF. The CDR3 nucleotides read TGCGCCAGCAGCTTGGAAGGGACCCCTAACACCGGGGAGCTGTTTTTT.

The table lists this clone with a few counts. This same CDR3 is encoded by further DNA sequences in the sample. This sequence joins TRBV5-1 and TRBJ2-2; 7 bases are shared with TRBD2. The CDR3 runs to 16 residues. V shed 3 bases and J 0 bases; nucleotides not matched to a gene: 5. The V gene's germline CDR1 is SGHRS and CDR2 YFSETQ. The CDR3: CASSSSGTTNTGELFF. CDR3 nucleotides: TGCGCCAGCAGCTCGTCCGGGACTACGAACACCGGGGAGCTGTTTTTT.

The rearrangement links TRBV7-2 to TRBJ2-1, with D maybe TRBD2 (5 bases). The CDR3 loop spans 13 amino acids. CDR1 is SGHTA and CDR2 is FQGNSA in the germline V gene. Trimming left V 5 bases short and J 9 bases short, with 14 bases between. The CDR3 region is CASSADFWGEQFF. CDR3 in DNA: TGTGCCAGCAGCGCGGACTTCTGGGGTGAGCAGTTCTTC.

The rearrangement joins TRBV5-1 to TRBJ2-3; D gene unclear. The CDR3 has 13 residues. Germline assignment: CDR1 SGHRS and CDR2 YFSETQ. Between the trimmed V and J ends, which lost 3 bases and 4 bases, there was a span of 9 bases. The CDR3 coding sequence is TGCGCCAGCAGCTCTGCTGCTGCAGATACGCAGTATTTT. Encoded protein: CASSSAAADTQYF.